The 23 T cell receptor beta chains given below trace back to one sample, sequenced in a study of circulating CD8 cells and anti-PD-1 response in melanoma. Four subsets defined by PD-1 and/or TIGIT were sorted from live CD3+CD8+TCRalphabeta+ cells. The QIAseq Immune Repertoire TCR panel built the libraries from roughly 15 ng of total RNA. Via MiXCR, TCRdb re-called the reads, giving one row per CDR3 protein. The sample contains 1,200 or so distinct CDR3 sequences, 8.5% to 10% of which appear only once. The sequencing used CD8+ T cells from PBMCs, collected at baseline or after one month of anti-PD-1 therapy (not recorded which). Receptors originate from a human donor with melanoma.

For this clonotype: This may be a read error, as it is one base from a much larger clone. The limits of the CDR3 on the DNA are not certain, so only TCRdb's listed CDR3 is given. The chain recombines TRBV3-2 with TRBJ2-7; the tabulated D call, TRBD2, remains unverified against the DNA. TRBV3-2 is recorded as a pseudogene. The CDR3 spans 16 residues, counting both ends. CDR3: CASSKGVASGNYGQYF.

By frequency in the sample, this clonotype is medium-sized. The chain joins TRBV3-1 to TRBJ2-7; D assignment may be TRBD1 or TRBD2 (6 bases each). Germline V gene sequence: CDR1 LGHDT, CDR2 YNNKEL (reference sequence). This CDR3 has 15 amino acids. The V end lost 0 bases, the J end lost 4 bases, and 13 bases lay between the germline ends. This chain's CDR3 is CASSQDGGTPYEQYF. CDR3 bases: TGTGCCAGCAGCCAAGATGGCGGGACACCTTACGAGCAGTACTTC.

This clonotype was found a few times. The J gene is TRBJ2-7, the V gene TRBV27; 11 bases are a match to TRBD1. CDR3 length: 14 amino acids. Germline trimming cut 6 bases from V and 2 bases from J; bases unmatched to any gene: 3. The V gene's germline CDR1 is MNHEY and CDR2 SMNVEV (reference sequence). CDR3 residues: CASSPGQGAYEQYF. In DNA form, the CDR3 reads TGTGCCAGCAGCCCGGGACAGGGGGCCTACGAGCAGTACTTC.

By sample share, this clonotype is medium-sized (0.01 to 0.1%). The chain is built from TRBV29-1 and TRBJ2-3; D is uncertain. Trimming stripped 6 bases from V and 2 bases from J, with 15 bases between. The CDR3 loop spans 14 amino acids. The germline V gene encodes CDR1 SQVTM and CDR2 ANQGSEA. CDR3 sequence: CSVSGQYNTDTQYF. CDR3 DNA: TGCAGCGTCTCCGGTCAGTACAACACAGATACGCAGTATTTT.

This clonotype was found a few times. The genes are TRBV12-3 or TRBV12-4 and TRBJ2-3, with 9 bases matching TRBD2. This CDR3 comprises 15 residues. V lost 2 bases, J lost 3 bases, and 3 bases stayed unmatched. CDR3 nucleotides: TGTGCCAGCAGTTTAAGCGGGGGGTTAACAGATACGCAGTATTTT. The encoded protein is CASSLSGGLTDTQYF.

By share, this clonotype counts as medium-sized. The CDR3 sequence: CASSEAPRLNGYTF. Here the CDR3 DNA reads TGTGCCAGCAGTGAAGCCCCCAGGCTAAATGGCTACACCTTC. This rearrangement joins TRBV2 to TRBJ1-2; D gene unclear. Trimming took off 0 bases at V and 6 bases at J, with 11 bases between the two ends. CDR1 is SNHLY and CDR2 is FYNNEI in the germline V gene. The CDR3 totals 14 residues.

By sample share, this clonotype is medium-sized (0.01 to 0.1%). J is TRBJ2-7 and V is TRBV5-4; either TRBD1 or TRBD2 may supply D (5 bases each). The CDR3 is 12 amino acids. Trimming pared 0 bases from V and 6 bases from J, leaving 7 bases between. Germline CDR1 reads SGHNT; CDR2 reads YYREEE (reference sequence). CDR3 bases: TGTGCCAGCAGCTTGGCCGGGGCCGAGCAGTACTTC. As protein: CASSLAGAEQYF.

V is TRBV5-6 and J is TRBJ2-2; D is tentatively TRBD1 or TRBD2 (5 bases each). V lost 4 bases and J 6 bases, leaving 10 bases between the germline ends. The CDR3 is 13 amino acids. CDR1 is SGHDT, CDR2 YYEEEE, per germline. This chain's CDR3 is CASSPRGPGELFF. The CDR3 bases are TGTGCCAGCAGCCCAAGGGGACCCGGGGAGCTGTTTTTT.

This clonotype is deemed medium-sized. Likely a read error: the CDR3 ends without its conserved phenylalanine or tryptophan. The gene calls are TRBV12-5 and TRBJ2-7; D is unresolved. The CDR3 length is 13 residues. The V gene lost 5 bases and the J gene lost 3 bases, with 11 bases spanning the gap. Germline V gene lookup returns CDR1 LGHNT and CDR2 FRNRAP. The CDR3 DNA reads as TGTGCTAGTGGTACCGACTTGTTCTACGAGCAGTACTAC. Amino acid sequence: CASGTDLFYEQYY.

This clonotype appeared a few times. This chain joins TRBV29-1 and TRBJ2-7, with 9 bases matching TRBD1. The germline V gene encodes CDR1 SQVTM and CDR2 ANQGSEA. The CDR3 is made up of 13 amino acids. Losses at the gene ends were 3 bases for V and 2 bases for J; bases not matched to a gene: 2. As DNA, the CDR3 is TGCAGCGTTGAGGGACAGGGACCCTACGAGCAGTACTTC. Amino acid sequence: CSVEGQGPYEQYF.

Judged by abundance, this clonotype is medium-sized. The chain is built from TRBV27 and TRBJ1-1; D gene unclear. The CDR3 length is 13 residues. The V end lost 7 bases, the J end lost 0 bases, and 9 bases lay between the germline ends. CDR1 and CDR2 (germline): MNHEY, SMNVEV (reference sequence). CDR3 in amino acids: CASTNGMNTEAFF. CDR3 coding DNA: TGTGCCAGCACCAACGGGATGAACACTGAAGCTTTCTTT.

This clonotype is judged medium-sized. J is TRBJ2-1 and V is TRBV19, with D unresolved. Germline CDR1 and CDR2: LNHDA and SQIVND (reference sequence). V gave up 5 bases and J gave up 8 bases, with 13 bases separating them. The CDR3 is 13 amino acids. The CDR3 spells CASSPSVVYEQFF. Here the CDR3 DNA reads TGTGCCAGTAGTCCCTCCGTGGTCTATGAGCAGTTCTTC.

The V call is TRBV7-2, the J call TRBJ2-7; D gene ambiguous. This CDR3 comprises 11 residues. Per germline, CDR1 SGHTA and CDR2 FQGNSA. The V end was cut by 5 bases, the J end by 2 bases, with 4 bases between. In DNA form, the CDR3 reads TGTGCCAGCAGCCTAACCTACGAGCAGTACTTC. This codes for CASSLTYEQYF. Full variable domain (remainder filled in from reference TRBV7-2 and TRBJ2-7): GAGVSQSPSNKVTEKGKDVELRCDPISGHTALYWYRQSLGQGLEFLIYFQGNSAPDKSGLPSDRFSAERTGGSVSTLTIQRTQQEDSAVYLCASSLTYEQYFGPGTRLTVT.

The rearrangement links TRBV19 to TRBJ2-2; TRBD1 agrees at 8 bases. CDR3 size: 12 residues. Per the germline V gene, CDR1 is LNHDA and CDR2 is SQIVND (reference sequence). The V gene end was trimmed by 10 bases and the J gene end by 6 bases; junction bases not matched to a gene: 4. The CDR3 reads CATQTGAGELFF. As DNA, the CDR3 is TGTGCCACTCAGACAGGGGCCGGGGAGCTGTTTTTT.

Within the sample, this clonotype is medium-sized. The V call is TRBV2, the J call TRBJ2-7; no clear D. Looked up from germline, CDR1 is SNHLY and CDR2 is FYNNEI. With 1 base removed from V and 6 bases from J, the gap between germline ends came to 7 bases. The CDR3 is made up of 12 amino acids. The CDR3, as DNA: TGTGCCAGCAGTGAAGTGGTCAGCGAGCAGTACTTC. Protein sequence: CASSEVVSEQYF.

CDR3 DNA: TGTGCCAGCAGTCCCCGACTACACAATGAGCAGTTCTTC. It encodes CASSPRLHNEQFF. The V call is TRBV28, the J call TRBJ2-1; D possibly corresponds to TRBD2 (5 bases). Germline V gives CDR1 MDHEN, CDR2 SYDVKM. Trimming took 5 bases from V and 5 from J, leaving 10 bases between them. The CDR3 runs to 13 residues. Full variable domain (rest looked up from reference TRBV28 and TRBJ2-1): DVKVTQSSRYLVKRTGEKVFLECVQDMDHENMFWYRQDPGLGLRLIYFSYDVKMKEKGDIPEGYSVSREKKERFSLILESASTNQTSMYLCASSPRLHNEQFFGPGTRLTVL.

Within the sample, this clonotype is medium-sized. This chain links TRBV6-6 with TRBJ1-5; possible D gene TRBD1, 6 bases. This CDR3 has 15 amino acids. V was trimmed by 4 bases and J by 5 bases, leaving 15 bases between them. Germline V CDR1 and CDR2: MNHNY, SVGAGI (reference sequence). CDR3 sequence reads: CASSSTTGKYQPQHF. The CDR3 bases are TGTGCCAGCAGTTCCACTACAGGGAAATATCAGCCCCAGCATTTT.

By share of the sample, this clonotype is medium-sized. The chain joins TRBV27 to TRBJ2-7; 11 positions agree with TRBD1. The CDR3 is 13 residues long. With V trimmed by 4 bases and J by 5 bases, 1 base remained unmatched. Germline CDR1 and CDR2: MNHEY and SMNVEV (reference sequence). CDR3 sequence: CASSSGQGDEQYF. The CDR3 nucleotides are TGTGCCAGCAGTTCGGGACAGGGGGACGAGCAGTACTTC.

In its sample, this clonotype ranks as medium-sized. The chain uses TRBV9 and TRBJ2-3, with D tentatively TRBD2 (7 bases). CDR1 and CDR2 from the germline V gene are SGDLS and YYNGEE. The CDR3 is made up of 16 amino acids. V lost 4 bases and J 2 bases, leaving 17 bases between the germline ends. The CDR3 DNA sequence: TGTGCCAGCAGCTTACGGGCGGGGGCCGTCACAGATACGCAGTATTTT. Its protein is CASSLRAGAVTDTQYF. Variable domain in full (rest from reference TRBV9 and TRBJ2-3): DSGVTQTPKHLITATGQRVTLRCSPRSGDLSVYWYQQSLDQGLQFLIQYYNGEERAKGNILERFSAQQFPDLHSELNLSSLELGDSALYFCASSLRAGAVTDTQYFGPGTRLTVL.

By sample fraction, this clonotype is medium-sized. The rearrangement uses TRBV30 and TRBJ1-1; no clear D gene. Trimming stripped 0 bases from V and 1 base from J, with 9 bases between. The length of the CDR3 is 14 residues. Germline lookup yields CDR1 GTSNPN and CDR2 SVGIG (reference sequence). CDR3: CAWSVDYRNTEAFF. CDR3 sequence (DNA): TGTGCCTGGAGTGTTGATTACAGGAACACTGAAGCTTTCTTT.

By frequency in the sample, this clonotype is large (0.1 to 1%). The chain has TRBV2 and TRBJ2-3; 7 nucleotides agree with TRBD2. The CDR3 runs 17 residues. J was trimmed by 6 bases and V by 6 bases; bases with no gene match: 18. From germline, CDR1 is SNHLY and CDR2 FYNNEI. Here the CDR3 reads CASSRRRDLAGRDTQYF. The CDR3 DNA reads as TGTGCCAGCAGCAGACGGAGGGACTTAGCGGGCCGGGATACGCAGTATTTT.

By frequency in the sample, this clonotype is medium-sized. V is TRBV19 and J is TRBJ2-7; 9 nucleotides agree with TRBD1. Germline CDR1 reads LNHDA; CDR2 reads SQIVND (reference sequence). This CDR3 spans 14 amino acids. J gave up 2 bases and V 1 base, and 0 bases lay outside the gene matches. The chain's CDR3 is CASSIGQGAYEQYF. The CDR3, as DNA: TGTGCCAGTAGTATAGGACAGGGGGCCTACGAGCAGTACTTC.

This clonotype has a handful of counts. V is TRBV2 and J is TRBJ2-7, with 10 bases lining up with TRBD2. Germline trimming cut 3 bases from V and 5 bases from J; bases unmatched to any gene: 7. Germline V gene lookup returns CDR1 SNHLY and CDR2 FYNNEI. The CDR3 has 15 amino acids. In DNA, the CDR3 is TGTGCCAGCAGTGATCGTCAGCGGGAGGGCGACGAGCAGTACTTC. Its protein product is CASSDRQREGDEQYF.